The 20 T cell receptor beta chains below were found in one sample sequenced in a study of breast tumors, draining lymph nodes, adjacent tissues. Breast cancer patients provided tissue from their axillary draining lymph nodes. TCRdb itself ran the multiplex PCR reads through MiXCR, one entry per CDR3 protein. The table records over 200,000 distinct CDR3 sequences, 30% to 35% of them present only once. The specimen was axillary lymph node tissue. These receptors all stem from a female donor with breast cancer. Some clones in this sample may be carry-over from other donors' samples.

This chain joins TRBV7-2 and TRBJ2-5, with 16 bases lining up with TRBD2. Germline V gene data show CDR1 as SGHTA and CDR2 as FQGNSA. The trim removed 6 bases at V and 1 base at J, leaving 11 bases unmatched. The CDR3 consists of 19 residues. This CDR3 is CASSTRGTSGRGLQETQYF. For the CDR3, the DNA is TGTGCCAGCAGTACACGAGGGACTAGCGGGAGGGGGCTCCAAGAGACCCAGTACTTC.

This clonotype was observed a few times. Since a much larger clone is just one base distant, this may be a read error. The CDR3 here is CASSLPGGTAQDTQYF. The CDR3, as DNA: TGTGCCAGCAGCCTCCCCGGCGGGACGGCCCAAGATACGCAGTATTTT. The V call is TRBV11-2, the J call TRBJ2-3, with D possibly TRBD2 on 6 matching bases. From germline, CDR1 is SGHAT and CDR2 FQNNGV. The CDR3 is 16 residues long. Trimming stripped 5 bases from V and 5 bases from J, with 20 bases between.

This clonotype was recorded at least ten times. The rearrangement links TRBV19 to TRBJ1-4; 7 nucleotides line up with TRBD1. This CDR3 has 15 amino acids. J gave up 6 bases and V 0 bases, and 4 bases lay outside the gene matches. Germline-derived CDR1 and CDR2 are LNHDA and SQIVND (reference sequence). Here the CDR3 reads CASSIDRGTDEKLFF. The CDR3 DNA reads TGTGCCAGTAGTATAGATCGGGGGACAGATGAAAAACTGTTTTTT.

This clonotype occurred many times. The V gene is TRBV7-2, the J gene TRBJ1-2; no clear D. The germline V gene has CDR1 SGHTA and CDR2 FQGNSA. V was pared by 3 bases and J by 4 bases, with 12 bases between. This CDR3 spans 14 amino acids. Here the CDR3 reads CASSFSPQSYGYTF. The CDR3 DNA reads as TGTGCCAGCAGCTTTAGTCCACAGTCCTATGGCTACACCTTC.

This clonotype occurred many times. The rearrangement uses TRBV5-1 and TRBJ2-5, with D possibly matching TRBD1 (5 bases). CDR1 and CDR2 (germline): SGHRS, YFSETQ. The ends were cut back, 5 bases at V and 4 bases at J, with 18 bases in the middle. The CDR3 is made up of 15 amino acids. This chain's CDR3 is CASSRAGGAGETQYF. In DNA, the CDR3 is TGCGCCAGCAGTCGAGCAGGTGGGGCTGGAGAGACCCAGTACTTC.

With regard to this clonotype: Being one base from a much bigger clone, this may be a read error. This sequence joins TRBV20-1 and TRBJ1-2; TRBD1 matches 9 bases. The CDR3 runs to 13 residues. The germline gives CDR1 DFQATT, CDR2 SNEGSKA (reference sequence). CDR3 bases: TGCAGTGCGCTTGGGACAGGGAACTATGCCTACACCTTC. Its translation: CSALGTGNYAYTF.

The rearrangement joins TRBV10-1 to TRBJ2-7, with a weak D call TRBD1 (5 bases). CDR1 is WNHNN and CDR2 is SYGVQD in the germline V gene (reference sequence). Between the trimmed V and J ends, which lost 0 bases and 2 bases, there was a span of 14 bases. The CDR3 is 16 amino acids. For the CDR3, the DNA is TGCGCCAGCAGTGAGTCGTCGACAGCTACGACCTACGAGCAGTACTTC. Protein product: CASSESSTATTYEQYF.

Regarding this clonotype: This may be a read error: a much more frequent sequence differs by one nucleotide. The chain links TRBV7-2 to TRBJ1-1; D is undetermined. Germline CDR1 SGHTA, CDR2 FQGNSA. V gave up 5 bases and J gave up 2 bases, with 3 bases separating them. The CDR3 is 11 residues long. CDR3 amino acids: CTSSLNTEAFF. The CDR3 DNA follows: TGTACCAGCAGCCTAAACACTGAAGCTTTCTTT.

The V gene is TRBV29-1, the J gene TRBJ2-1; TRBD2 matches 8 bases. The CDR3 consists of 13 residues. Germline-derived CDR1 and CDR2 are SQVTM and ANQGSEA. Trimming took 8 bases from V and 9 from J; bases not matched to a gene: 12. CDR3 DNA: TGCAGCTTGGGTCGGCGGGAGGTAAGTGAGCAGTTCTTC. Residues: CSLGRREVSEQFF.

This clonotype appeared many times. V gene TRBV11-2 combines with J gene TRBJ2-5; D is possibly TRBD1 (5 bases). V lost 5 bases and J 2 bases, leaving 9 bases between the germline ends. Germline V gene sequence: CDR1 SGHAT, CDR2 FQNNGV. The CDR3 runs to 13 residues. CDR3 sequence: CASSQGLQETQYF. In DNA, the CDR3 is TGTGCCAGCAGCCAGGGCCTACAAGAGACCCAGTACTTC.

This clonotype was counted ten times or more. V and J are TRBV20-1 and TRBJ1-1; D is ambiguous. V gave up 6 bases and J gave up 7 bases, with 9 bases separating them. CDR1 and CDR2 from the germline V gene are DFQATT and SNEGSKA (reference sequence). The CDR3 has 10 residues. The CDR3 spells CSALAIEAFF. As DNA, the CDR3 is TGCAGTGCCCTCGCTATTGAAGCTTTCTTT.

The table lists this clonotype with a few counts. A much larger clone is a single base away; this may be a read error. The genes are TRBV20-1 and TRBJ1-5; no reliable D call. Germline CDR1 reads DFQATT; CDR2 reads SNEGSKA (reference sequence). The CDR3 sequence is 14 residues long. CDR3 sequence: CSAREAGRNPPQHF. The CDR3 DNA reads TGCAGTGCTAGAGAAGCGGGCCGCAATCCGCCCCAGCATTTT.

The table lists this clonotype with many counts. The J gene is TRBJ2-2, the V gene TRBV6-5, with 9 bases aligning to TRBD1. Germline CDR1 reads MNHEY; CDR2 reads SVGAGI. V was pared by 4 bases and J by 4 bases, with 4 bases of the junction left unmatched. The CDR3 has 15 amino acids. This CDR3 reads CASSWTGVSTGELFF. The CDR3 DNA is TGTGCCAGCAGTTGGACAGGGGTGAGCACCGGGGAGCTGTTTTTT.

This clonotype was seen more than once but under ten times. The DNA for the CDR3 is TGCGCCAGCTATCAGCCCCAGCATTTT. Its translation: CASYQPQHF. The chain combines TRBV10-1 with TRBJ1-5; D remains ambiguous. Trimming left V 8 bases short and J 5 bases short, with 1 base between. The V gene's germline CDR1 is WNHNN and CDR2 SYGVQD (reference sequence). This CDR3 spans 9 amino acids.

This clonotype was observed many times. V gene TRBV5-4 combines with J gene TRBJ2-7; D could derive from TRBD1 or TRBD2 (5 bases each). Germline V gives CDR1 SGHNT, CDR2 YYREEE (reference sequence). The CDR3 has 15 amino acids. V was pared by 0 bases and J by 1 base, with 11 bases between. This chain's CDR3 is CASSLGGTASYEQYF. CDR3 nucleotide sequence: TGTGCCAGCAGCTTGGGAGGGACGGCTTCCTACGAGCAGTACTTC.

This clonotype was recorded many times. The chain uses TRBV5-1 and TRBJ2-7, with 7 bases matching TRBD2. Germline trimming cut 4 bases from V and 3 bases from J; bases unmatched to any gene: 1. The length of the CDR3 is 12 residues. Germline values: CDR1 SGHRS, CDR2 YFSETQ. The CDR3 region is CASSGLDYEQYF. CDR3 DNA: TGCGCCAGCAGCGGACTAGACTACGAGCAGTACTTC.

This clonotype was detected ten times or more. The chain joins TRBV20-1 to TRBJ2-7, with 7 positions matching TRBD2. CDR3 size: 17 residues. CDR1 is DFQATT, CDR2 SNEGSKA, per germline (reference sequence). The trim removed 4 bases at V and 3 bases at J, leaving 18 bases unmatched. The CDR3 reads CSATGEASGTTHYEQYF. The CDR3 coding sequence is TGCAGTGCTACTGGCGAAGCCTCCGGGACTACTCACTACGAGCAGTACTTC.

This clonotype occurred many times. The rearrangement uses TRBV20-1 and TRBJ2-3, with 7 bases matching TRBD2. Per the germline V gene, CDR1 is DFQATT and CDR2 is SNEGSKA (reference sequence). The CDR3 totals 16 residues. The trim removed 0 bases at V and 2 bases at J, leaving 8 bases unmatched. DNA for the CDR3: TGCAGTGCTAGAGATCTTAGGAAGCGGGACACAGATACGCAGTATTTT. It is translated as CSARDLRKRDTDTQYF.

There are many counts of this clonotype. The CDR3 here is CASSVDGGRPPGELFF. For the CDR3, the DNA is TGTGCCAGCAGCGTAGATGGCGGGAGACCCCCCGGGGAGCTGTTTTTT. This chain joins TRBV9 and TRBJ2-2; TRBD2 aligns across 7 bases. Looked up from germline, CDR1 is SGDLS and CDR2 is YYNGEE. CDR3 length equals 16 residues. V trimming: 0 bases; J trimming: 6 bases; junction bases outside the gene matches: 8.

This clonotype was seen repeatedly, ten times or more. This chain uses TRBV7-2 with TRBJ2-1, with 13 positions matching TRBD2. This CDR3 has 15 amino acids. Trimming at V came to 2 bases and at J to 8 bases, leaving 3 bases not matched to a gene. Germline CDR1 is SGHTA and CDR2 is FQGNSA. This CDR3 is CASSLSLAGGHEQFF. The CDR3 DNA sequence: TGTGCCAGCAGCTTATCACTAGCGGGGGGGCATGAGCAGTTCTTC.